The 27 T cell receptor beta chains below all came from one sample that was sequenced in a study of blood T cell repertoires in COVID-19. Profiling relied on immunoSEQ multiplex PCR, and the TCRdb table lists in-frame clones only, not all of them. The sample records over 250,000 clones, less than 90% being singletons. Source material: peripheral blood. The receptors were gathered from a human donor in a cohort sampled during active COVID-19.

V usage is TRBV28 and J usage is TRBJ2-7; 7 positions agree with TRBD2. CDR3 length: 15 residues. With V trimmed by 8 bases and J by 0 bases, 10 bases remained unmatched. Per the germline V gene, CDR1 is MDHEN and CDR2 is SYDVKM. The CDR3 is CASGILAGASYEQYF. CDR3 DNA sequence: TGTGCCAGCGGGATCTTAGCGGGTGCCTCCTACGAGCAGTACTTC.

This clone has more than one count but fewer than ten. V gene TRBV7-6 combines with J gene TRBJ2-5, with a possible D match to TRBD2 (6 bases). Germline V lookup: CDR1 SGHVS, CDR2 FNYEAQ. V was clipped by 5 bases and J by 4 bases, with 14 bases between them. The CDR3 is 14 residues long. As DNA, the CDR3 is TGTGCCAGCAGCCGTTCCGGGGGAGGAGAGACCCAGTACTTC. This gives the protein CASSRSGGGETQYF.

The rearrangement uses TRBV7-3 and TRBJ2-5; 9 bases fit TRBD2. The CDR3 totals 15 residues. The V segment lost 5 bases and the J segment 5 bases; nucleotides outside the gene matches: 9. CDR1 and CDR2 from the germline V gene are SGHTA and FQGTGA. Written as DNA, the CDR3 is TGTGCCAGCAGCCTTGGGACTAGCCGAGCGGAGACCCAGTACTTC. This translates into CASSLGTSRAETQYF. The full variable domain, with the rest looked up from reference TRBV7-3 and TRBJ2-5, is GAGVSQTPSNKVTEKGKYVELRCDPISGHTALYWYRQSLGQGPEFLIYFQGTGAADDSGLPNDRFFAVRPEGSVSTLKIQRTERGDSAVYLCASSLGTSRAETQYFGPGTRLLVL.

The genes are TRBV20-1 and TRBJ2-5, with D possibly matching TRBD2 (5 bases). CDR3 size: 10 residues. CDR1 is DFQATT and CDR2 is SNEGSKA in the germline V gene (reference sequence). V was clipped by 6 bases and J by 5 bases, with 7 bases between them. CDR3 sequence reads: CSAKRETQYF. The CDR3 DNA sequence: TGCAGTGCGAAGCGGGAGACCCAGTACTTC.

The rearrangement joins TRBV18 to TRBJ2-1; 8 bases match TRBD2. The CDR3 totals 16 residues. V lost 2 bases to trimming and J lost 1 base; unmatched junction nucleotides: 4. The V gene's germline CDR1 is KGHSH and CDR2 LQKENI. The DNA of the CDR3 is TGTGCCAGCTCACCAACTGGGACTAGTTCCTACAATGAGCAGTTCTTC. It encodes CASSPTGTSSYNEQFF. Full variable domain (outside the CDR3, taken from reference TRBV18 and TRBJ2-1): NAGVMQNPRHLVRRRGQEARLRCSPMKGHSHVYWYRQLPEEGLKFMVYLQKENIIDESGMPKERFSAEFPKEGPSILRIQQVVRGDSAAYFCASSPTGTSSYNEQFFGPGTRLTVL.

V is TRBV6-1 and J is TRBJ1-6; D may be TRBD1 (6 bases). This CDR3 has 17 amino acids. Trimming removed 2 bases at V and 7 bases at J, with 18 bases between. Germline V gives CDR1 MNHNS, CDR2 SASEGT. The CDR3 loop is CASSEFPGTKINSPLHF. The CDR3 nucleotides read TGTGCCAGCAGTGAATTTCCCGGGACAAAAATCAATTCACCCCTCCACTTT.

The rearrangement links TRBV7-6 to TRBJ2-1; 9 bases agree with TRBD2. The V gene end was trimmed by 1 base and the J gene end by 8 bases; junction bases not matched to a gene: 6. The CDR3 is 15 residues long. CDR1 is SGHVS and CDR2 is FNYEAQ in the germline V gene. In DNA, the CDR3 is TGTGCCAGCAGCTTAGGTAGCGGGAGCAGCGATGAGCAGTTCTTC. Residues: CASSLGSGSSDEQFF.

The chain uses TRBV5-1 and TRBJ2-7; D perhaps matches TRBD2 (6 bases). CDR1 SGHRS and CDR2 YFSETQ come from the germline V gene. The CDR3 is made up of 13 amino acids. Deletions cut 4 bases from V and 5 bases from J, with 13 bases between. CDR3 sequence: CASSLGGFDEQYF. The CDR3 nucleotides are TGCGCCAGCAGCCTGGGAGGATTCGACGAGCAGTACTTC.

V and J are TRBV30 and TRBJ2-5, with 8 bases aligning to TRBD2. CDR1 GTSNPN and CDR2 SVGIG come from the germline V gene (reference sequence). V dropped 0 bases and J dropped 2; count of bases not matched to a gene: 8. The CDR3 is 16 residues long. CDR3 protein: CAWSVLAGGPQETQYF. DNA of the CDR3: TGTGCCTGGAGTGTACTGGCGGGAGGCCCACAAGAGACCCAGTACTTC.

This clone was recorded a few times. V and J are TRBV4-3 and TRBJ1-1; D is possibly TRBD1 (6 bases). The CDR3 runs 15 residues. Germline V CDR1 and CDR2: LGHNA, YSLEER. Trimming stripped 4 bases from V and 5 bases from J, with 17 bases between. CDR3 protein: CASSRKGGVGTEAFF. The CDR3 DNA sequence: TGCGCCAGCAGCCGTAAAGGGGGGGTAGGAACTGAAGCTTTCTTT.

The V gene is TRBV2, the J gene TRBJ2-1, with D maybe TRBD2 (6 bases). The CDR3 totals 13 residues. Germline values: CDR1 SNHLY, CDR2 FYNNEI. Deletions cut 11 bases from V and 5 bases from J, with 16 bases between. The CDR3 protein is CACGERSNNEQFF. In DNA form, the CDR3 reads TGTGCCTGCGGGGAGCGGAGCAACAATGAGCAGTTCTTC. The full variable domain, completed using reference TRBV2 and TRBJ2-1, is EPEVTQTPSHQVTQMGQEVILRCVPISNHLYFYWYRQILGQKVEFLVSFYNNEISEKSEIFDDQFSVERPDGSNFTLKIRSTKLEDSAMYFCACGERSNNEQFFGPGTRLTVL.

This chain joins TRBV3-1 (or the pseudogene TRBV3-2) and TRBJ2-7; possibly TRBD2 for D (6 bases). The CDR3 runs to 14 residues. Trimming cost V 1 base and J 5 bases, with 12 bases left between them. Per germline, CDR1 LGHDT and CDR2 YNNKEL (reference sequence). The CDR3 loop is CASSQVLARDEQYF. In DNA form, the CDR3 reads TGTGCCAGCAGCCAAGTTCTAGCGAGGGACGAGCAGTACTTC.

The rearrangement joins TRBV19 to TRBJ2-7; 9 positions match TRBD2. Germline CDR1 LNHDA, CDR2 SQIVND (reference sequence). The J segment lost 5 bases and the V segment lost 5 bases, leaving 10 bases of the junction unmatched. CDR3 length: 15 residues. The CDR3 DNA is TGTGCCAGTAGTCCGGGACTAGCCGCGAGCGACGAGCAGTACTTC. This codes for CASSPGLAASDEQYF.

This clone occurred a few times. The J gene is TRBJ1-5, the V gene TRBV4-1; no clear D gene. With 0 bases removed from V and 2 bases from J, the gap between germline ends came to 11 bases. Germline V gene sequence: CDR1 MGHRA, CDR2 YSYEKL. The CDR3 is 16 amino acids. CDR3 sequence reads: CASSQDYLGRNQPQHF. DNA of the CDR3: TGCGCCAGCAGCCAAGATTACCTGGGCCGCAATCAGCCCCAGCATTTT.

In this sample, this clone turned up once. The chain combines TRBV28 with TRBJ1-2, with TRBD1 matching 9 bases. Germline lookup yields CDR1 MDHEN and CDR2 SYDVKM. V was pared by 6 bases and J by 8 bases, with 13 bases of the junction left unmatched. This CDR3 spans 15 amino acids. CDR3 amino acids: CASSTPGQGSWGYTF. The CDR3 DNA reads TGTGCCAGCAGCACACCGGGACAGGGCTCTTGGGGCTACACCTTC.

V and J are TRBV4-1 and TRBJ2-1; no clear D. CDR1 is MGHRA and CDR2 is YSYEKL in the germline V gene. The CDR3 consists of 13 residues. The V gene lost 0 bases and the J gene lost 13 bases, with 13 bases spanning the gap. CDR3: CASSQERSASQFF. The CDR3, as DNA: TGCGCCAGCAGCCAAGAGAGGTCCGCCTCTCAGTTCTTC.

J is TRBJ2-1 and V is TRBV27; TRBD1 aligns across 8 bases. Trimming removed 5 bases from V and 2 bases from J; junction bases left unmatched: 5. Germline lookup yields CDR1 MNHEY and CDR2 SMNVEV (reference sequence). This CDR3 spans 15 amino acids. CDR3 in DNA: TGTGCCAGCAGTGATAACAGGGGGGCCTACAATGAGCAGTTCTTC. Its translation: CASSDNRGAYNEQFF.

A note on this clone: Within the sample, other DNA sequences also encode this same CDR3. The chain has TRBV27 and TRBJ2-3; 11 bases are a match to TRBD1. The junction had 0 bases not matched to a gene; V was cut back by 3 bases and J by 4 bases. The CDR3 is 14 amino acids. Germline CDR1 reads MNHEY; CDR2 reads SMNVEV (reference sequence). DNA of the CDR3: TGTGCCAGCAGTTTGGGACAGGGGGCAGATACGCAGTATTTT. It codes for CASSLGQGADTQYF.

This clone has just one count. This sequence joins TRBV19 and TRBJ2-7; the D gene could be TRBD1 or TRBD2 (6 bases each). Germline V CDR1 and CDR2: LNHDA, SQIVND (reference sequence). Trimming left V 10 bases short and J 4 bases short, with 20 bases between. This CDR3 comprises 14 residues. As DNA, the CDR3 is TGTGCCACTAGGAGGGGGACAACAGGGTACGAGCAGTACTTC. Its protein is CATRRGTTGYEQYF.

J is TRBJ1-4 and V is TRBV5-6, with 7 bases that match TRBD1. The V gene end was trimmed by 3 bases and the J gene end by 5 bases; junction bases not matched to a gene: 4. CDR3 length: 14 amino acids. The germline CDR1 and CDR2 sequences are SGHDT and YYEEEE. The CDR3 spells CASSWGQKNEKLFF. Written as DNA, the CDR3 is TGTGCCAGCAGCTGGGGACAGAAGAATGAAAAACTGTTTTTT.

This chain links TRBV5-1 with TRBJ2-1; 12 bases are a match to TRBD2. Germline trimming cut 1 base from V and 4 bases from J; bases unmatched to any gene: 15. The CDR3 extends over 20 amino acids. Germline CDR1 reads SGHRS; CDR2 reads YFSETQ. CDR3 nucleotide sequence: TGCGCCAGCAGCTTGAGGCCGGGACTAGCGGGTGTCCTTGGGTACAATGAGCAGTTCTTC. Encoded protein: CASSLRPGLAGVLGYNEQFF.

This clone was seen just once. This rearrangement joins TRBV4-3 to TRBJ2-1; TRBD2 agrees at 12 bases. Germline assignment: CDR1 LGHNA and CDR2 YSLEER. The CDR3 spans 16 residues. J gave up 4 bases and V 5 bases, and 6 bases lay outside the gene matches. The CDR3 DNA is TGCGCCAGCAGCTATATAGGGACTAGCGGGTACAATGAGCAGTTCTTC. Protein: CASSYIGTSGYNEQFF.

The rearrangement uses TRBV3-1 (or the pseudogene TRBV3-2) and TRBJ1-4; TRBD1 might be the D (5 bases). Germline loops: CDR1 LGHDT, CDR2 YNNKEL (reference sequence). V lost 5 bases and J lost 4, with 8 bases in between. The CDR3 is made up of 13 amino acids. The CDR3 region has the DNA TGTGCCAGCAGCGACAGATTTAATGAAAAACTGTTTTTT. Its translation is CASSDRFNEKLFF.

The chain's CDR3 is CASRGTEGFQPQHF. In DNA, the CDR3 is TGTGCCAGTAGAGGGACAGAAGGGTTCCAGCCCCAGCATTTT. The chain joins TRBV19 to TRBJ1-5, with 7 bases that match TRBD1. The ends lost 6 bases at V and 7 bases at J; junction bases unmatched: 9. This CDR3 spans 14 amino acids. CDR1 LNHDA and CDR2 SQIVND come from the germline V gene (reference sequence). The full variable domain, with the rest looked up from reference TRBV19 and TRBJ1-5, is DGGITQSPKYLFRKEGQNVTLSCEQNLNHDAMYWYRQDPGQGLRLIYYSQIVNDFQKGDIAEGYSVSREKKESFPLTVTSAQKNPTAFYLCASRGTEGFQPQHFGDGTRLSIL.

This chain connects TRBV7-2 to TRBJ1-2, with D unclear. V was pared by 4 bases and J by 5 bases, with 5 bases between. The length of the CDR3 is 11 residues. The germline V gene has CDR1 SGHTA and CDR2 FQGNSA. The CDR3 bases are TGTGCCAGCAGCTCGGTTTATGGCTACACCTTC. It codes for CASSSVYGYTF.

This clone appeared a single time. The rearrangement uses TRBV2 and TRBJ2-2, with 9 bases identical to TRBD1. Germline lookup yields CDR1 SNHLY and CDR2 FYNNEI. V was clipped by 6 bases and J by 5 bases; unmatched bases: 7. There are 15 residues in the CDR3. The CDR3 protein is CASSEKQGATGELFF. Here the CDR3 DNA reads TGTGCCAGCAGCGAAAAACAGGGGGCGACCGGGGAGCTGTTTTTT.

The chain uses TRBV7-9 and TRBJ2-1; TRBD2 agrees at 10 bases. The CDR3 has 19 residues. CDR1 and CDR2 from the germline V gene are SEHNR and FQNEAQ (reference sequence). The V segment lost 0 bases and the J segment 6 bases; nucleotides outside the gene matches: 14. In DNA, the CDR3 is TGTGCCAGCAGCTTAGCGTCTAGCGGGAGTGATATCTGGGGCAATGAGCAGTTCTTC. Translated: CASSLASSGSDIWGNEQFF.